The TCR beta chain under discussion was sequenced for a study of cytotoxic CD8 clonotypes in ibrutinib-treated CLL. Points from the study as a whole: Elevated clonality accompanied ibrutinib response, with a return toward baseline values at progression.

TCR beta library input comprised about 1.8 micrograms of genomic DNA from cryopreserved PBMCs. The CDR3 covers 15 residues. Trimming pared 0 bases from V and 5 bases from J, leaving 14 bases between. Looked up from germline, CDR1 is SGHRS and CDR2 is YFSETQ. Remarks on this clone: Its antigen is not identified.

The table came from immunoSEQ multiplex PCR; TCRdb's copy has only in-frame clones and leaves some out. This table holds tens of thousands of clones, about 86% found once. The chain carries TRBV5-1 and TRBJ2-5; perhaps D is TRBD1 or TRBD2 (6 bases each). The sample here was PBMCs, taken before ibrutinib treatment. The receptor was derived from a human donor with chronic lymphocytic leukemia. The CDR3, as DNA: TGCGCCAGCAGCTTGGGGGGGGCGCAATCGGAGACCCAGTACTTC. Protein product: CASSLGGAQSETQYF.